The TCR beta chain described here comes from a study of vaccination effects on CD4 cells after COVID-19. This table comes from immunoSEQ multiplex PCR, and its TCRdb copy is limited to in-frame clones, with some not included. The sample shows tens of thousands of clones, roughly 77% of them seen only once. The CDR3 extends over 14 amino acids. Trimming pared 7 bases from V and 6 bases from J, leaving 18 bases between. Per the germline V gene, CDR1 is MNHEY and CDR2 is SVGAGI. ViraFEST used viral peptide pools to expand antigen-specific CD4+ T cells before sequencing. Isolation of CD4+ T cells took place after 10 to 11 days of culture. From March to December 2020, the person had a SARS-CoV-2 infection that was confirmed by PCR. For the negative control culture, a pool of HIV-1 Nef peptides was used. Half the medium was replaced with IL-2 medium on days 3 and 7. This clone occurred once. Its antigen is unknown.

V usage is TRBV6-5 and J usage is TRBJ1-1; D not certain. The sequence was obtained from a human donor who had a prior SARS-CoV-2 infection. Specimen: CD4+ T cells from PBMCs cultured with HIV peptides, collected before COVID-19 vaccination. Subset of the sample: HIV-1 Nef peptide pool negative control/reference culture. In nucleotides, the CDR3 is TGTGCCAGCACATTAAGGGCCCAGGTATCTGAAGCTTTCTTT. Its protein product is CASTLRAQVSEAFF.